Following are 26 T cell receptor beta chains from one sample sequenced in a study of CD8+CD57+ T cells in acquired aplastic anemia. All sequencing subjects had displayed CD8+CD57+ cell expansion on flow cytometry. For CDR3 and TCR beta VDJ profiling, genomic DNA was the template used. TCRdb fed the reads into MiXCR, producing one record per CDR3 protein. Among a few hundred thousand distinct CDR3 sequences listed, around 33% were seen once. Sequenced: sorted CD4+, CD8+, or CD8+CD57+ T cells (not recorded which) from PBMCs. Receptors originate from a human donor with aplastic anemia.

This clonotype was seen more than once but under ten times. The chain carries TRBV7-2 and TRBJ1-1; tentatively, D is TRBD1 (6 bases). V dropped 6 bases and J dropped 3 bases, with 20 bases sitting between them. Germline CDR1 and CDR2: SGHTA and FQGNSA. The CDR3 runs 16 residues. The CDR3 DNA reads as TGTGCCAGCAGTCCCGGGGGAGGACAGCGGGACACTGAAGCTTTCTTT. Its translation: CASSPGGGQRDTEAFF.

For this clonotype: A much bigger clone sits one base away, suggesting this may be a read error. The CDR3 bases are TGTGCCACCAGTGATCCTCGATTTGGTGGCACCTACAATGAGCAGTTCTTC. This gives the protein CATSDPRFGGTYNEQFF. This chain uses TRBV24-1 with TRBJ2-1; no firm D call. Germline-derived CDR1 and CDR2 are KGHDR and SFDVKD. The CDR3 consists of 17 residues. The V end was cut by 3 bases, the J end by 2 bases, with 16 bases between.

This clonotype was observed many times. The chain joins TRBV19 to TRBJ1-3; unclear D gene. CDR1 and CDR2 (germline): LNHDA, SQIVND (reference sequence). The CDR3 has 14 amino acids. Trimming cost V 3 bases and J 4 bases, with 10 bases left between them. CDR3 in amino acids: CASSIEGYGNTIYF. In nucleotides, the CDR3 is TGTGCCAGTAGTATTGAGGGTTACGGAAACACCATATATTTT.

There are a few counts of this clonotype. The V gene is TRBV20-1, the J gene TRBJ2-1; TRBD1 or TRBD2 may be the D gene (5 bases each). The CDR3 spans 16 residues. CDR1 and CDR2 from the germline V gene are DFQATT and SNEGSKA (reference sequence). The V and J ends lost 5 bases and 3 bases respectively, with 20 bases between them. The CDR3 loop reads CSASPGAGLNYNEQFF. In DNA form, the CDR3 reads TGCAGTGCTTCGCCTGGGGCGGGCCTAAACTACAATGAGCAGTTCTTC.

The chain uses TRBV24-1 and TRBJ2-7, with 8 bases fitting TRBD2. Trimming removed 11 bases from V and 3 bases from J; junction bases left unmatched: 11. In germline, CDR1 is KGHDR, CDR2 SFDVKD. The CDR3 contains 14 residues. This CDR3 reads CASSSGGRNYEQYF. As DNA, the CDR3 is TGTGCCAGCAGCTCGGGGGGGCGTAACTACGAGCAGTACTTC.

Many counts were recorded for this clonotype. The CDR3 DNA follows: TGTGCCAGCAGCCATAAGCGTGCCGAGCAGTACTTC. It specifies CASSHKRAEQYF. The gene calls are TRBV7-3 and TRBJ2-7, with D hard to call. CDR1 SGHTA and CDR2 FQGTGA come from the germline V gene. This CDR3 comprises 12 residues. The V and J ends lost 5 bases and 6 bases respectively, with 11 bases between them. Looking up the rest from reference TRBV7-3 and TRBJ2-7 gives the full variable domain: GAGVSQTPSNKVTEKGKYVELRCDPISGHTALYWYRQSLGQGPEFLIYFQGTGAADDSGLPNDRFFAVRPEGSVSTLKIQRTERGDSAVYLCASSHKRAEQYFGPGTRLTVT.

This clonotype has just one count. Given a much more abundant clone one base away, this may be a read error. The CDR3, as DNA: TGTGCCAGCAGCCAGACAGGGTACCACGAGCAGTACTTC. Its protein product is CASSQTGYHEQYF. The V and J genes are TRBV14 and TRBJ2-7; 7 positions agree with TRBD1. This CDR3 comprises 13 residues. Germline V lookup: CDR1 SGHDN, CDR2 FVKESK. The trim removed 3 bases at V and 5 bases at J, leaving 4 bases unmatched.

This clonotype was found many times. The chain links TRBV4-1 to TRBJ2-7; unclear D gene. CDR3 length: 13 residues. Between the trimmed V and J ends, which lost 0 bases and 6 bases, there was a span of 9 bases. The germline V gene encodes CDR1 MGHRA and CDR2 YSYEKL. DNA of the CDR3: TGCGCCAGCAGCCAAGATCTGCCTTTCGAGCAGTACTTC. This encodes CASSQDLPFEQYF.

The sample holds many counts of this clonotype. This chain joins TRBV25-1 and TRBJ2-7; D ambiguous. The CDR3 spans 13 residues. V was shortened by 2 bases and J by 3 bases, with 8 bases between the two germline ends. Germline V gives CDR1 MGHDK, CDR2 SYGVNS. CDR3 in DNA: TGTGCCAGCAGTGAAACGGTGGACTACGAGCAGTACTTC. Translating gives CASSETVDYEQYF.

V and J are TRBV9 and TRBJ1-6; 7 bases are a match to TRBD1. The trim removed 0 bases at V and 12 bases at J, leaving 9 bases unmatched. The CDR3 is 15 amino acids. Germline CDR1 is SGDLS and CDR2 is YYNGEE. The chain's CDR3 is CASSVGQGAGEPLHF. CDR3 DNA: TGTGCCAGCAGCGTAGGACAGGGAGCTGGAGAACCCCTCCACTTT.

In this sample, this clonotype turned up a few times. The chain uses TRBV5-1 and TRBJ2-5; possibly TRBD2 for D (5 bases). Between the trimmed V and J ends, which lost 1 base and 5 bases, there was a span of 12 bases. Per germline, CDR1 SGHRS and CDR2 YFSETQ. The CDR3 loop spans 14 amino acids. The CDR3 sequence: CASSLRSTGETQYF. The DNA for the CDR3 is TGCGCCAGCAGCTTGCGAAGTACGGGGGAGACCCAGTACTTC.

The chain employs TRBV6-1 and TRBJ2-1; 11 bases fit TRBD2. Per germline, CDR1 MNHNS and CDR2 SASEGT. V gave up 6 bases and J gave up 8 bases; unmatched junction bases: 18. This CDR3 contains 18 residues. The CDR3 loop is CASSRSRGLAGVRDEQFF. CDR3 coding DNA: TGTGCCAGCAGCCGCTCCCGAGGACTAGCGGGTGTCCGAGATGAGCAGTTCTTC.

There are many counts of this clonotype. This rearrangement joins TRBV20-1 to TRBJ1-1, with a weak D call TRBD1 (5 bases). V was trimmed by 6 bases and J by 4 bases, leaving 12 bases between them. Per germline, CDR1 DFQATT and CDR2 SNEGSKA (reference sequence). CDR3 length: 12 residues. For the CDR3, the DNA is TGCAGTGCGAGCTGGGGCGTCACTGAAGCTTTCTTT. This codes for CSASWGVTEAFF.

In this sample, this clonotype turned up many times. The rearrangement uses TRBV7-2 and TRBJ2-2; D remains unclear. The germline V gene encodes CDR1 SGHTA and CDR2 FQGNSA. This CDR3 has 14 amino acids. The V end was cut by 2 bases, the J end by 0 bases, with 4 bases between. The CDR3 sequence: CASSLLANTGELFF. CDR3 sequence (DNA): TGTGCCAGCAGCTTACTCGCGAACACCGGGGAGCTGTTTTTT.

This clonotype was detected ten times or more. The rearrangement uses TRBV6-1 and TRBJ1-2; D not resolved. The CDR3 consists of 11 residues. Trimming left V 6 bases short and J 5 bases short, with 7 bases between. Germline CDR1 is MNHNS and CDR2 is SASEGT. CDR3 DNA: TGTGCCAGCAGAGACGGGTATGGCTACACCTTC. It encodes CASRDGYGYTF.

Only a few counts were recorded for this clonotype. This rearrangement joins TRBV7-3 to TRBJ1-1, with TRBD1 matching over 9 bases. The CDR3 covers 14 residues. Trimming at V came to 6 bases and at J to 2 bases, leaving 4 bases not matched to a gene. Germline CDR1 and CDR2: SGHTA and FQGTGA. CDR3 loop: CASRRQGGNTEAFF. DNA for the CDR3: TGTGCCAGCAGGCGACAGGGGGGTAACACTGAAGCTTTCTTT.

Details on this clonotype: This may be a read error: a much more frequent sequence differs by one nucleotide. V is TRBV14 and J is TRBJ2-5, with D perhaps given as TRBD1 or TRBD2 (5 bases each). The V end lost 2 bases, the J end lost 2 bases, and 15 bases lay between the germline ends. The CDR3 is 16 amino acids. Germline assignment: CDR1 SGHDN and CDR2 FVKESK. CDR3 in amino acids: CASSQYHGAGQETQYF. The CDR3 DNA reads as TGTGCCAGCAGCCAATACCACGGGGCAGGACAAGAGACCCAGTACTTC.

On this clonotype itself: This may arise from a read error, as a much more abundant clone is one base away. This CDR3 is missing its conserved last phenylalanine or tryptophan, likely due to a read error. In DNA, the CDR3 is TGCAGTGCGGGGGGCGGACAGGAGCTCAATCAGCCCCAGCATCTT. Its protein is CSAGGGQELNQPQHL. The V and J genes are TRBV20-1 and TRBJ1-5; 7 bases are a match to TRBD1. V shed 6 bases, J shed 3 bases, and the junction held 11 bases outside the gene matches. The CDR3 extends over 15 amino acids. Germline V CDR1 and CDR2: DFQATT, SNEGSKA (reference sequence).

This clonotype was seen ten or more times. This rearrangement joins TRBV29-1 to TRBJ1-1, with a possible D match to TRBD1 (5 bases). Per germline, CDR1 SQVTM and CDR2 ANQGSEA. Between the trimmed V and J ends, which lost 4 bases and 0 bases, there was a span of 9 bases. The CDR3 runs 13 residues. The CDR3 sequence is CSVGGGMNTEAFF. The CDR3 DNA is TGCAGCGTTGGGGGGGGGATGAACACTGAAGCTTTCTTT.

This clonotype is a singleton in its sample. The genes are TRBV6-1 and TRBJ2-5, with D unresolved. Germline V gene data show CDR1 as MNHNS and CDR2 as SASEGT. The CDR3 covers 13 residues. Trimming took 7 bases from V and 5 from J, leaving 14 bases between them. CDR3 region: CASNRAPRETQYF. DNA of the CDR3: TGTGCCAGCAACCGGGCCCCCCGCGAGACCCAGTACTTC.

The V gene is TRBV10-3, the J gene TRBJ1-1; 7 bases match TRBD1. V was clipped by 6 bases and J by 6 bases; unmatched bases: 7. Germline assignment: CDR1 ENHRY and CDR2 SYGVKD. The CDR3 runs 13 residues. The DNA of the CDR3 is TGTGCCATCAGGACAGGGTCGGAGGCTGAAGCTTTCTTT. Residues: CAIRTGSEAEAFF.

V is TRBV6-5 and J is TRBJ2-7; 8 bases map to TRBD2. The germline gives CDR1 MNHEY, CDR2 SVGAGI. This CDR3 comprises 14 residues. V was pared by 0 bases and J by 6 bases, with 4 bases of the junction left unmatched. The CDR3 DNA follows: TGTGCCAGCAGTTACTCACGGGGGGGAGGCGAGCAGTACTTC. This sequence encodes CASSYSRGGGEQYF.

CDR3 nucleotide sequence: TGTGCCAGCAGCCACCCGAACACTGAAGCTTTCTTT. Translation gives CASSHPNTEAFF. V and J are TRBV7-6 and TRBJ1-1; D is ambiguous. This CDR3 region has 12 residues. V shed 5 bases and J shed 1 base, with 5 bases lying between them. CDR1 is SGHVS and CDR2 is FNYEAQ in the germline V gene.

This clonotype appeared a few times. The chain joins TRBV2 to TRBJ2-1; 12 nucleotides line up with TRBD2. The CDR3 totals 15 residues. CDR1 is SNHLY, CDR2 FYNNEI, per germline. V was clipped by 4 bases and J by 7 bases; unmatched bases: 5. Written as DNA, the CDR3 is TGTGCCAGCAGTGTACTAGCGGGGGGAAAGAATGAGCAGTTCTTC. Protein sequence: CASSVLAGGKNEQFF.

A few counts support this clonotype. The DNA of the CDR3 is TGTGCCAGCAGCTATGGGACTAGCGGGGGCACAGATACGCAGTATTTT. Its protein is CASSYGTSGGTDTQYF. This rearrangement joins TRBV7-3 to TRBJ2-3; TRBD2 agrees at 13 bases. Germline CDR1 SGHTA, CDR2 FQGTGA. The CDR3 contains 16 residues. V trimming: 4 bases; J trimming: 1 base; junction bases outside the gene matches: 2.

This chain uses TRBV12-3 or TRBV12-4 with TRBJ1-2; D perhaps matches TRBD1 (5 bases). V lost 8 bases and J 8 bases, leaving 18 bases between the germline ends. The CDR3 is made up of 13 amino acids. CDR3 sequence: CASGNSWGEGYTF. CDR3 nucleotides: TGTGCCAGCGGGAACTCCTGGGGGGAGGGCTACACCTTC.